These T cell receptor beta chains were read from a single sample in a study of blood T cell repertoires in COVID-19. The repertoire was sequenced with immunoSEQ multiplex PCR; TCRdb's copy has only in-frame clones and lacks some. The table has 110,000 to 150,000 clones, around 80% seen once. Source material: peripheral blood. These receptors were obtained from a man at least 80 years old with acute or convalescent COVID-19. Each CDR3 is given with its conserved first and last residue. A D gene is named only where the DNA matches it firmly. Size is stated for part of the rows, as once, few or many counts, or as a class when the clone is expanded.

clone_size	v_call	j_call	d_call	cdr3_nt	cdr3_aa
NA	TRBV7-3	TRBJ2-1	NA	TGTGCCAGCAGCTTGAGCTCCTACAATGAGCAGTTCTTC	CASSLSSYNEQFF
once	TRBV28	TRBJ2-2	NA	TGTGCCAGCAGCTCGCCGGGGAAGAACACCGGGGAGCTGTTTTTT	CASSSPGKNTGELFF
NA	TRBV4-2	TRBJ2-7	TRBD2	TGTGCCAGCAGCTTAGCCTTTGGACTAGCGGGCCACGAGCAGTACTTC	CASSLAFGLAGHEQYF
NA	TRBV7-9	TRBJ1-5	NA	TGTGCCAGCAGCCTTACAGATCAGCCCCAGCATTTT	CASSLTDQPQHF
few	TRBV20-1	TRBJ2-1	NA	TGCAGTGCTAGTAGGGGCTCGAGCTCCTACAATGAGCAGTTCTTC	CSASRGSSSYNEQFF
NA	TRBV7-9	TRBJ1-5	TRBD1	TGTGCCAGCAGCGCGACAGGGGAAATACCCCAGCATTTT	CASSATGEIPQHF
NA	TRBV3-1/TRBV3-2	TRBJ1-4	NA	TGTGCCAGCAGCCCCAGATTCTGGGAAAAACTGTTTTTT	CASSPRFWEKLFF
NA	TRBV4-3	TRBJ1-2	TRBD1	TGCGCCAGCAGCCACTCGACAGGGCCCTATGGCTACACCTTC	CASSHSTGPYGYTF
NA	TRBV7-9	TRBJ2-5	TRBD2	TGTGCCAGCACCCTGACTAGCGGCCAAGAGACCCAGTACTTC	CASTLTSGQETQYF
NA	TRBV28	TRBJ1-6	TRBD1	TGTGCCAGCAGTTTCTTGTGGGGACAGGGAGGATCACCCCTCCACTTT	CASSFLWGQGGSPLHF